This T cell receptor beta chain comes out of a study of control samples from healthy donors and cancer patients. This clone was recorded once. Trimming pared 0 bases from V and 0 bases from J, leaving 5 bases between. CDR3 size: 14 residues. Some clones are missing from TCRdb's copy, which holds only in-frame ones; the method was immunoSEQ multiplex PCR. The table includes 70,000 to 95,000 clones, approximately 93% detected once. The receptor's source is a woman in her twenties or thirties in good health. V usage is TRBV6-7 and J usage is TRBJ1-2; D not certain. TRBV6-7 is reported as an ORF; its role is uncertain. Sequenced sample: blood. CDR3 sequence reads: CASSYSATNYGYTF. CDR3 in DNA: TGTGCCAGCAGTTACTCCGCTACTAACTATGGCTACACCTTC.